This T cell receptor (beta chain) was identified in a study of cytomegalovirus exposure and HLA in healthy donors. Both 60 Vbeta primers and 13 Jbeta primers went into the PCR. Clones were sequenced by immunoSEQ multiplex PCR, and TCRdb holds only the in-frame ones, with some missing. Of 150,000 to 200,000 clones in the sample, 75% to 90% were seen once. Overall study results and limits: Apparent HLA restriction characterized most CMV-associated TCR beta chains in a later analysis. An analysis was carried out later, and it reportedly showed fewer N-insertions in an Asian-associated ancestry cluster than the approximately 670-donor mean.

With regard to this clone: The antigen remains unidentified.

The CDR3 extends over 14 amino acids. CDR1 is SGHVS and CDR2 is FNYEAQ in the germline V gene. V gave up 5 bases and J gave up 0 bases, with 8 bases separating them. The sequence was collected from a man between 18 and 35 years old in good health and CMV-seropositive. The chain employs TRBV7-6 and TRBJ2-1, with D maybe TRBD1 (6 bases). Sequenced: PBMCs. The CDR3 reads CASSPTGSYNEQFF. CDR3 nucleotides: TGTGCCAGCAGCCCGACAGGCTCCTACAATGAGCAGTTCTTC.